Shown below are 7 T cell receptor beta chains from a single sample sequenced in a study of CD8 T cells in ankylosing spondylitis. From the 5' RACE reads, TCRdb called clonotypes with MiXCR, one entry per CDR3 protein. The sample has tens of thousands of distinct CDR3 sequences, 8% to 13% seen once. What was sequenced was blood, either unsorted or a sorted T cell fraction (not recorded which). All receptors come from a male donor with ankylosing spondylitis or in good health (not recorded which).

The chain joins TRBV20-1 to TRBJ2-3; D gene uncertain. Trimming pared 1 base from V and 5 bases from J, leaving 16 bases between. The CDR3 is 15 amino acids. Germline V gene lookup returns CDR1 DFQATT and CDR2 SNEGSKA (reference sequence). The CDR3 region is CSARVAAGVEDTQYF. The DNA of the CDR3 is TGCAGTGCTAGAGTGGCGGCCGGAGTCGAAGATACGCAGTATTTT.

This clonotype was counted at least ten times. The rearrangement joins TRBV5-1 to TRBJ2-2, with 7 bases fitting TRBD1. The CDR3 spans 14 residues. V lost 5 bases and J lost 3; bases outside the gene matches: 4. CDR1 SGHRS and CDR2 YFSETQ come from the germline V gene. As DNA, the CDR3 is TGCGCCAGCAGTGGGACAGACTACACCGGGGAGCTGTTTTTT. This codes for CASSGTDYTGELFF.

This clonotype appeared a few times. The chain employs TRBV5-1 and TRBJ2-7; D is perhaps TRBD2 (5 bases). Trimming removed 4 bases from V and 0 bases from J, with 14 bases in between. There are 15 residues in the CDR3. Germline CDR1 and CDR2: SGHRS and YFSETQ. The CDR3 nucleotides read TGCGCCAGCAGCCCCCGGGCGGAGGCCTCCTACGAGCAGTACTTC. Residues: CASSPRAEASYEQYF.

This clonotype was seen at least ten times. This rearrangement joins TRBV20-1 to TRBJ1-5; D unclear. V was pared by 0 bases and J by 2 bases, with 11 bases between. Germline CDR1 DFQATT, CDR2 SNEGSKA (reference sequence). The CDR3 spans 15 residues. CDR3 nucleotides: TGCAGTGCTAGAGAGCCCTCCTGGGGCAATCAGCCCCAGCATTTT. Residues: CSAREPSWGNQPQHF.

This clonotype was recorded a few times. The V gene is TRBV19, the J gene TRBJ2-1; D gene uncertain. V lost 1 base to trimming and J lost 2 bases, with 9 bases between them. The CDR3 is made up of 15 amino acids. Germline V lookup: CDR1 LNHDA, CDR2 SQIVND (reference sequence). The CDR3 sequence is CASSIGYGPYNEQFF. The CDR3 coding sequence is TGTGCCAGTAGTATAGGATACGGACCCTACAATGAGCAGTTCTTC.

The J gene is TRBJ2-5, the V gene TRBV6-5; 9 bases match TRBD2. The trim removed 6 bases at V and 0 bases at J, leaving 8 bases unmatched. Germline V gene data show CDR1 as MNHEY and CDR2 as SVGAGI. The CDR3 is 16 amino acids. The CDR3 sequence is CASRPRSSGDQETQYF. The CDR3 nucleotides are TGTGCCAGCAGGCCCCGGTCTAGCGGGGACCAAGAGACCCAGTACTTC.

The sample holds many counts of this clonotype. The chain combines TRBV6-2 or TRBV6-3 with TRBJ1-5; no definite D call. From germline, CDR1 is MNHEY and CDR2 SVGEGT. The CDR3 is 15 amino acids. Trimming cost V 3 bases and J 5 bases, with 14 bases left between them. In nucleotides, the CDR3 is TGTGCCAGCAGTTATTCACCAGGCGGCTATCAGCCCCAGCATTTT. This translates into CASSYSPGGYQPQHF.